The clone carrying this T cell receptor (beta chain) was picked up a small number of times. What it binds is unknown. TCRdb re-called the RACE reads with MiXCR, one entry per CDR3 protein. This sample carries 80,000 to 95,000 distinct CDR3 sequences, about 10% of them seen once, and the ten largest clones take roughly 2.3%. This sample is part of a study of human T cells and chemical hapten exposure. Findings and caveats of the study: Expanded TCRs made up significantly more big CDR3 similarity clusters than controls did.

This sample's time point: patch test 2, 6 weeks after DPC sensitization. Treatment of the sample: therapeutic diphenylcyclopropenone sensitization with weekly scalp DPC. The CDR3 extends over 13 amino acids. CDR1 LNHNV and CDR2 YYDKDF come from the germline V gene (reference sequence). With V trimmed by 9 bases and J by 4 bases, 2 bases remained unmatched. The TCR comes from a man aged 40-50 years with alopecia areata. Some clones in this sample may be carry-over from other donors' samples. The chain combines TRBV15 with TRBJ2-3, with TRBD1 matching 12 bases. The starting material was whole blood, obtained in connection with sensitization to the hapten diphenylcyclopropenone (DPC). The chain's CDR3 is CATGQGAADTQYF. The DNA for the CDR3 is TGTGCCACGGGACAGGGGGCTGCAGATACGCAGTATTTT. Full variable domain (remainder filled in from reference TRBV15 and TRBJ2-3): DAMVIQNPRYQVTQFGKPVTLSCSQTLNHNVMYWYQQKSSQAPKLLFHYYDKDFNNEADTPDNFQSRRPNTSFCFLDIRSPGLGDTAMYLCATGQGAADTQYFGPGTRLTVL.